This TCR beta chain was sequenced for a study of blood T cell repertoires in COVID-19 (dated by TCRdb to 2018 to 2020). Notes on the research overall: The collaborator samples originated in the United States, Italy and Spain and spanned the acute and convalescent phases of COVID-19. Where HLA class I and class II types were available, the types were taken from metadata supplied by the sample provider, not from assay-based typing. Subjects who had been exposed to COVID-19, were actively infected with it, or had recovered from it provided the deeply sampled blood TCRbeta repertoires that made up the dataset. The repertoires were released in a freely available public database intended as a resource for research on the immune response to SARS-CoV-2. The material from the prospective study consisted of cDNA or gDNA derived from T cells, B-cell-depleted T cells, or PBMCs. Nearly every sample came with metadata listing a de-identified subject ID, COVID-19 status, age in years and sex. The samples were drawn from two sources: the first 160 participants of the ongoing ImmuneRACE study, and over 950 subjects contributed by 6 global collaborators. The study at large found these results: The quantity of clinical and demographic metadata differed by source and by participant and was supplied without curation.

TCRbeta CDR3 regions were amplified from genomic DNA by means of the immunoSEQ Assay, a bias-controlled multiplex PCR. Under the source paper's analysis protocol: Nucleated cell counts per sample were estimated from amplification of reference gene primers within the assay. To quantify the absolute abundance of each unique TCRbeta CDR3 rearrangement, sequence reads were collapsed and filtered. Productive Simpson clonality was computed per sample as the square root of Simpson's diversity index over productive rearrangements. In TCRdb, the immuneACCESS table is reduced to in-frame sequences with V and J assigned. These tables do not hold every clone; where another copy was compared, an unresolved V gene accounts for under half, and the others remain unexplained. The V and J calls and clone size were taken over from that table, and D and trimming were inferred from the DNA. Here the sample has under 250,000 clones; approximately 81% occur a single time. In total, the top ten clones hold about 9.8% of the sample.

For this clone: Its antigen is not yet known. Base qualities are not provided; no much larger clone lies one nucleotide away.

Participants in the prospective study were enrolled through a virtual design, were aged roughly 18 to 95 years, and lived in 24 United States geographic areas. In the prospective study, cohorts were assigned on the basis of participant-reported clinical history obtained from a screening survey and a study questionnaire. Mobile phlebotomists in the prospective study collected whole blood, serum and a nasopharyngeal or oropharyngeal swab from every participant. Over an approximately 2-month period, participants in the prospective study had the option of providing additional blood draws and questionnaires. Before DNA extraction, prospective study blood samples were shipped either frozen or at room temperature. The germline V gene yields SGHVS for CDR1 and FQNEAQ for CDR2. V is cut by 1 base and J by 3 bases, and the space between the germline ends is 6 bases. The CDR3 holds 13 amino acids from the cysteine to the phenylalanine. Only CDR3 DNA remains: 39 bases, in frame from the first base.

The V and J genes are TRBV7-8 and TRBJ1-2, with no confident D gene call. The sample taken for sequencing was PBMCs or T cells enriched from blood (not recorded which). The source is a woman aged 50 to 60 with acute COVID-19. CDR3 sequence: CASSLDTDYGYTF. The bases are TGTGCCAGCAGCTTAGACACCGACTATGGCTACACCTTC.